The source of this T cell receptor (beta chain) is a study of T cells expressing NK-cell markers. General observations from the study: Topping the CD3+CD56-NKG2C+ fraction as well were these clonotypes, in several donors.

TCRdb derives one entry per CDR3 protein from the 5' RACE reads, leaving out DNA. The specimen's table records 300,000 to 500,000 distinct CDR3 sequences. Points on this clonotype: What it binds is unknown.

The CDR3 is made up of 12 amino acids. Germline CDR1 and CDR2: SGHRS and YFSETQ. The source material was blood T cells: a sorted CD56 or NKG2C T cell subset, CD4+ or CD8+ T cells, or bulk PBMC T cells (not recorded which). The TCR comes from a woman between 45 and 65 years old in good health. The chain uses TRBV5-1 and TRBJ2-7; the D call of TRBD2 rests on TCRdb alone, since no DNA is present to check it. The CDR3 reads CASSRDYGEQYF.